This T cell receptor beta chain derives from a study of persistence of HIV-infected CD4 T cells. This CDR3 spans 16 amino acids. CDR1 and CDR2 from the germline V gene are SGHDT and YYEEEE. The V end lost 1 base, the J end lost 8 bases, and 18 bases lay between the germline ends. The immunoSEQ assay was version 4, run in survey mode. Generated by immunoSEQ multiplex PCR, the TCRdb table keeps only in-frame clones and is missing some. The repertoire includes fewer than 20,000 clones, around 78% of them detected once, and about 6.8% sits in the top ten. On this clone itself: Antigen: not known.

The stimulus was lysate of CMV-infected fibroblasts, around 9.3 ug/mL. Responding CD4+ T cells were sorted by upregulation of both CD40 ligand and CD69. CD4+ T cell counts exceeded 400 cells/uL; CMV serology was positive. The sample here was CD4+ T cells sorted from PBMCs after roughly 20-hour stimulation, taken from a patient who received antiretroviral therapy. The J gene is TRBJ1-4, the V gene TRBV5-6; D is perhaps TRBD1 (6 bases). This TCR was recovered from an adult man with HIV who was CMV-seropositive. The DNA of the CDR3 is TGTGCCAGCAGCTTGAGGGTACAGGGTGTAGGGGAAAAACTGTTTTTT. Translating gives CASSLRVQGVGEKLFF.